One and the same sample provided the 29 T cell receptor beta chains below, sequenced in a study of radiotherapy plus CTLA-4 blockade in lung cancer. Generated by immunoSEQ multiplex PCR, the TCRdb table keeps only in-frame clones and is missing some. Here the sample spans under 110,000 clones, 85% to 90% being singletons. Source: peripheral blood, taken from a patient treated with radiotherapy plus ipilimumab. The receptors originated from a human donor with non-small cell lung cancer that progressed on radiotherapy plus ipilimumab. Some clones in this sample may be carry-over from other donors' samples.

This chain links TRBV27 with TRBJ2-1; TRBD2 is a possible D gene (5 bases). V lost 3 bases, J lost 7 bases, and 13 bases lay in between. Germline values: CDR1 MNHEY, CDR2 SMNVEV (reference sequence). The CDR3 has 14 residues. The CDR3 here is CASSFLATRNEQFF. As DNA, the CDR3 is TGTGCCAGCAGTTTCCTAGCTACTAGGAATGAGCAGTTCTTC.

The chain couples TRBV5-1 to TRBJ1-1; D is uncertain. V lost 0 bases to trimming and J lost 0 bases, with 6 bases between them. The length of the CDR3 is 14 residues. CDR1 and CDR2 from the germline V gene are SGHRS and YFSETQ. CDR3: CASSLGGMNTEAFF. CDR3 sequence (DNA): TGCGCCAGCAGCTTGGGCGGCATGAACACTGAAGCTTTCTTT.

The chain employs TRBV28 and TRBJ2-5, with 10 bases that match TRBD1. There are 21 residues in the CDR3. J gave up 3 bases and V 2 bases, and 21 bases lay outside the gene matches. The germline V gene has CDR1 MDHEN and CDR2 SYDVKM. The DNA for the CDR3 is TGTGCCAGCAGTTTACCCCGGACAGGGGGAAGGTTGCGGGGGAGCAAAGAGACCCAGTACTTC. Translation: CASSLPRTGGRLRGSKETQYF.

This chain joins TRBV7-2 and TRBJ1-5; D not resolved. The V gene's germline CDR1 is SGHTA and CDR2 FQGNSA. This CDR3 comprises 15 residues. V was clipped by 0 bases and J by 2 bases, with 8 bases between them. CDR3 sequence reads: CASSLAGRRNQPQHF. The DNA for the CDR3 is TGTGCCAGCAGCTTAGCGGGCAGGCGCAATCAGCCCCAGCATTTT.

The CDR3 DNA is TGTGCCAGCAGTAACGACAGGGCCCGTTCCGTTTCACCCCTCCACTTT. It specifies CASSNDRARSVSPLHF. This sequence joins TRBV5-4 and TRBJ1-6; 7 bases are shared with TRBD1. V shed 5 bases, J shed 9 bases, and the junction held 14 bases outside the gene matches. This CDR3 spans 16 amino acids. Germline loops: CDR1 SGHNT, CDR2 YYREEE (reference sequence).

The rearrangement links TRBV2 to TRBJ1-2; TRBD1 matches 9 bases. Trimming cost V 6 bases and J 6 bases; bases outside gene matches: 5. CDR1 and CDR2 from the germline V gene are SNHLY and FYNNEI. The CDR3 is 13 residues long. The CDR3 protein is CASSEGQGNGYTF. CDR3 DNA: TGTGCCAGCAGCGAGGGACAGGGAAATGGCTACACCTTC.

This clone showed up just once. V usage is TRBV9 and J usage is TRBJ2-7; D gene ambiguous. The germline CDR1 and CDR2 sequences are SGDLS and YYNGEE. Trimming pared 1 base from V and 6 bases from J, leaving 11 bases between. This CDR3 comprises 13 residues. The CDR3: CASSVPHVREQYF. In nucleotides, the CDR3 is TGTGCCAGCAGCGTACCCCACGTGCGCGAGCAGTACTTC.

The V call is TRBV5-1, the J call TRBJ2-3; D not resolved. Germline assignment: CDR1 SGHRS and CDR2 YFSETQ. The CDR3 extends over 11 amino acids. V shed 3 bases and J shed 5 bases, with 4 bases lying between them. The CDR3 DNA is TGCGCCAGCAGCTCAGAAGATACGCAGTATTTT. Translated, it gives CASSSEDTQYF.

This chain uses TRBV27 with TRBJ2-7, with 9 positions matching TRBD2. In germline, CDR1 is MNHEY, CDR2 SMNVEV (reference sequence). The V and J ends lost 3 bases and 3 bases, in that order; junction bases with no gene match: 6. There are 15 residues in the CDR3. The CDR3 DNA reads TGTGCCAGCAGTTTCGGAGCGGGGGGTTTCTACGAGCAGTACTTC. Translated: CASSFGAGGFYEQYF.

The chain is built from TRBV7-9 and TRBJ2-1, with 7 bases identical to TRBD2. V shed 1 base, J shed 8 bases, and the junction held 5 bases outside the gene matches. The CDR3 spans 14 residues. Germline V lookup: CDR1 SEHNR, CDR2 FQNEAQ (reference sequence). The CDR3 bases are TGTGCCAGCAGCTTAGGGCAGGGAGGGGATGAGCAGTTCTTC. Translation: CASSLGQGGDEQFF. Full variable domain (outside the CDR3, taken from reference TRBV7-9 and TRBJ2-1): DTGVSQNPRHKITKRGQNVTFRCDPISEHNRLYWYRQTLGQGPEFLTYFQNEAQLEKSRLLSDRFSAERPKGSFSTLEIQRTEQGDSAMYLCASSLGQGGDEQFFGPGTRLTVL.

V is TRBV13 and J is TRBJ2-1, with TRBD1 matching over 8 bases. Losses at the gene ends were 3 bases for V and 5 bases for J; bases not matched to a gene: 9. This CDR3 is 16 amino acids long. Germline V gene lookup returns CDR1 PRHDT and CDR2 FYEKMQ (reference sequence). The DNA for the CDR3 is TGTGCCAGCAGCTTCTACAGGGGGATAGCGGACAATGAGCAGTTCTTC. Amino acid sequence: CASSFYRGIADNEQFF.

The genes are TRBV11-2 and TRBJ2-1, with unresolved D. Per germline, CDR1 SGHAT and CDR2 FQNNGV. V lost 6 bases and J 3 bases, leaving 9 bases between the germline ends. CDR3 size: 13 residues. The CDR3 region has the DNA TGTGCCAGCAGTTATGACCACTACAATGAGCAGTTCTTC. Translated, it gives CASSYDHYNEQFF. Full variable domain (remainder filled in from reference TRBV11-2 and TRBJ2-1): EAGVAQSPRYKIIEKRQSVAFWCNPISGHATLYWYQQILGQGPKLLIQFQNNGVVDDSQLPKDRFSAERLKGVDSTLKIQPAKLEDSAVYLCASSYDHYNEQFFGPGTRLTVL.

The chain has TRBV9 and TRBJ2-3; TRBD1 agrees at 7 bases. Germline loops: CDR1 SGDLS, CDR2 YYNGEE. The CDR3 sequence is 17 residues long. V trimming: 0 bases; J trimming: 1 base; junction bases outside the gene matches: 8. CDR3 in amino acids: CASSVARGGFGTDTQYF. Written as DNA, the CDR3 is TGTGCCAGCAGCGTAGCTAGAGGGGGCTTCGGCACAGATACGCAGTATTTT.

The chain uses TRBV6-6 and TRBJ1-5; D not certain. V was cut by 8 bases and J by 3 bases, with 5 bases left in between. CDR3 length: 11 amino acids. Germline-derived CDR1 and CDR2 are MNHNY and SVGAGI (reference sequence). The CDR3 region has the DNA TGTGCCAGCTCTTTCAATCAGCCCCAGCATTTT. Translating it yields CASSFNQPQHF.

The CDR3, as DNA: TGTGCCAGCAGCGTAGATCATAATTCACCCCTCCACTTT. It is translated as CASSVDHNSPLHF. This chain joins TRBV9 and TRBJ1-6; D uncertain. The CDR3 has 13 residues. Deletions cut 0 bases from V and 5 bases from J, with 3 bases between. Per the germline V gene, CDR1 is SGDLS and CDR2 is YYNGEE.

This rearrangement joins TRBV19 to TRBJ2-3; a weak D match, TRBD2 (6 bases). CDR1 LNHDA and CDR2 SQIVND come from the germline V gene (reference sequence). CDR3 length: 13 residues. V was trimmed by 7 bases and J by 0 bases, leaving 8 bases between them. This CDR3 reads CASKLASTDTQYF. The DNA of the CDR3 is TGTGCCAGTAAACTAGCCAGCACAGATACGCAGTATTTT.

The J gene is TRBJ2-1, the V gene TRBV4-3; D ambiguous. CDR3 length: 13 residues. Germline assignment: CDR1 LGHNA and CDR2 YSLEER. V was shortened by 1 base and J by 2 bases, with 3 bases between the two germline ends. CDR3 nucleotides: TGCGCCAGCAGCCAAGTGGCCTACAATGAGCAGTTCTTC. This codes for CASSQVAYNEQFF.

The V and J genes are TRBV25-1 and TRBJ1-2; TRBD1 matches at 8 bases. The CDR3 extends over 17 amino acids. After removal of 2 bases from V and 1 base from J, the junction contained 9 bases not matched to a gene. The germline V gene has CDR1 MGHDK and CDR2 SYGVNS. The CDR3 nucleotides read TGTGCCAGCAGTGAAGTCGGGACAGGACAATATAACTATGGCTACACCTTC. This codes for CASSEVGTGQYNYGYTF.

The rearrangement joins TRBV7-3 to TRBJ2-7; no definite D call. Germline V CDR1 and CDR2: SGHTA, FQGTGA. This CDR3 is built from 13 residues. Trimming pared 1 base from V and 6 bases from J, leaving 10 bases between. CDR3 sequence: CASSLMGLGEQYF. The DNA of the CDR3 is TGTGCCAGCAGCTTAATGGGGTTGGGCGAGCAGTACTTC.

This clone has only one observation. The chain employs TRBV5-1 and TRBJ2-2; perhaps D is TRBD1 or TRBD2 (5 bases each). Germline assignment: CDR1 SGHRS and CDR2 YFSETQ. The CDR3 runs to 16 residues. V was clipped by 4 bases and J by 7 bases, with 20 bases between them. The CDR3 is CASSTSGTETSGELFF. For the CDR3, the DNA is TGCGCCAGCAGCACGTCCGGGACCGAAACCAGCGGGGAGCTGTTTTTT.

The chain couples TRBV5-4 to TRBJ1-2; D perhaps matches TRBD1 (5 bases). The germline gives CDR1 SGHNT, CDR2 YYREEE (reference sequence). The V gene lost 4 bases and the J gene lost 4 bases, with 20 bases spanning the gap. The CDR3 has 16 residues. The CDR3 region is CASSPRAMGGIYGYTF. The CDR3 nucleotides read TGTGCCAGCAGCCCCCGTGCGATGGGGGGGATCTATGGCTACACCTTC.

Relative to its sample, this clone is medium-sized. The chain combines TRBV4-1 with TRBJ1-4; tentatively, D is TRBD1 (5 bases). This CDR3 has 17 residues. The ends were cut back, 4 bases at V and 7 bases at J, with 22 bases in the middle. Germline CDR1 is MGHRA and CDR2 is YSYEKL. The CDR3 here is CASSRLPSAGRSEKLFF. CDR3 bases: TGCGCCAGCAGCCGGCTCCCCAGCGCAGGGAGGAGTGAAAAACTGTTTTTT.

This clone was seen a single time. This chain links TRBV18 with TRBJ1-6; D unclear. Germline CDR1 is KGHSH and CDR2 is LQKENI. Trimming stripped 2 bases from V and 8 bases from J, with 16 bases between. The CDR3 consists of 16 residues. CDR3 bases: TGTGCCAGCTCACCAACGGCAGGAGGAGTTGATTCACCCCTCCACTTT. Residues: CASSPTAGGVDSPLHF.

J is TRBJ2-5 and V is TRBV29-1; 10 bases align to TRBD2. V gave up 7 bases and J gave up 5 bases; unmatched junction bases: 10. CDR1 is SQVTM, CDR2 ANQGSEA, per germline. The CDR3 is made up of 14 amino acids. This CDR3 reads CSGALAGGGETQYF. For the CDR3, the DNA is TGCAGCGGCGCGTTAGCGGGGGGCGGGGAGACCCAGTACTTC. Using reference TRBV29-1 and TRBJ2-5 for the parts outside the CDR3, the full variable domain is SAVISQKPSRDICQRGTSLTIQCQVDSQVTMMFWYRQQPGQSLTLIATANQGSEATYESGFVIDKFPISRPNLTFSTLTVSNMSPEDSSIYLCSGALAGGGETQYFGPGTRLLVL.

This chain joins TRBV2 and TRBJ2-3, with 7 positions matching TRBD1. The CDR3 has 14 amino acids. From germline, CDR1 is SNHLY and CDR2 FYNNEI. V lost 6 bases and J lost 3; bases outside the gene matches: 6. Here the CDR3 reads CASRVDRRTDTQYF. Here the CDR3 DNA reads TGTGCCAGCAGGGTGGACAGGAGGACAGATACGCAGTATTTT.

This chain connects TRBV28 to TRBJ1-1; D not certain. CDR1 is MDHEN, CDR2 SYDVKM, per germline. Trimming removed 2 bases at V and 10 bases at J, with 17 bases between. The length of the CDR3 is 14 residues. In DNA, the CDR3 is TGTGCCAGCAGTTTAAGCGGAGAGGTCAAGGGAGCTTTCTTT. Amino acids: CASSLSGEVKGAFF.

This clone came up once. The rearrangement joins TRBV5-1 to TRBJ1-3; possible D gene TRBD1, 6 bases. Per the germline V gene, CDR1 is SGHRS and CDR2 is YFSETQ. The V end lost 0 bases, the J end lost 0 bases, and 13 bases lay between the germline ends. The CDR3 contains 17 residues. Written as DNA, the CDR3 is TGCGCCAGCAGCTTGGTATGGGGACACGACTCTGGAAACACCATATATTTT. Its translation is CASSLVWGHDSGNTIYF.

The sample holds one count of this clone. The rearrangement uses TRBV6-5 and TRBJ1-2; D gene unclear. CDR1 is MNHEY and CDR2 is SVGAGI in the germline V gene. Trimming took off 2 bases at V and 4 bases at J, with 8 bases between the two ends. This CDR3 is 13 amino acids long. The CDR3 reads CASSYDVLYGYTF. DNA for the CDR3: TGTGCCAGCAGTTACGACGTTCTCTATGGCTACACCTTC.

The chain is built from TRBV11-1 and TRBJ1-2; D unresolved. Germline CDR1 and CDR2: SGHAT and FQDESV (reference sequence). CDR3 length: 13 amino acids. With 5 bases removed from V and 8 bases from J, the gap between germline ends came to 15 bases. The CDR3 sequence: CASSQGPVRGYTF. CDR3 sequence (DNA): TGTGCCAGCAGCCAAGGACCCGTCCGGGGCTACACCTTC.